This note documents a single TCR beta chain sequence. Germline V gene sequence: CDR1 SQVTM, CDR2 ANQGSEA. V dropped 3 bases and J dropped 2 bases, with 8 bases sitting between them. This CDR3 comprises 12 residues. Produced via immunoSEQ multiplex PCR; TCRdb's table is partial and in-frame only. The table lists tens of thousands of clones, 90% to 95% of them singletons, with 4.9% in the top ten. The entry originates in a study of T cells in tuberculosis. Across the whole study: Sequenced TCRs come from CD1B-GMM tetramer-binding T cells.

V and J are TRBV29-1 and TRBJ2-7; D perhaps matches TRBD1 (5 bases). This receptor was identified in a donor aged 10 to 29 with latent tuberculosis or without tuberculosis infection. What was sequenced was PBMCs. The CDR3 coding sequence is TGCAGCGTTGAGACAGAGACCTACGAGCAGTACTTC. This encodes CSVETETYEQYF.